Listed below are T cell receptor beta chains from one sample, sequenced in a study of early T cells in non-severe SARS-CoV-2 infection. TCRdb re-derived calls from the 5' RACE reads in MiXCR, one entry per CDR3 protein. Here the sample spans around 50,000 distinct CDR3 sequences, over 9.5% being singletons. Sequenced: whole blood. Receptors were obtained from an adult who was a healthcare worker with PCR-confirmed SARS-CoV-2 infection or an uninfected control (not recorded which). Both conserved end residues are part of each CDR3. Fields, in order: V gene, D gene, clone size, J gene, CDR3 DNA, CDR3 protein. D genes are given only for firm matches. Size is omitted from some rows. Given values are once, few, many or a class for expanded clones.

V: TRBV11-2
D: TRBD1
size: many
J: TRBJ2-7
DNA: TGTGCCAGCAGCCTCGACAGGGCGGGCCTCGAGCAGTACTTC
CDR3: CASSLDRAGLEQYF

V: TRBV12-5
D: NA
size: few
J: TRBJ2-3
DNA: TGTGCTAGTGGTTGGAGGGAAACAACAGATACGCAGTATTTT
CDR3: CASGWRETTDTQYF

V: TRBV18
D: TRBD2
size: many
J: TRBJ2-1
DNA: TGTGCCAGCTCACCACCTTTACTAGCGGGAGGAGATGAGCAGTTCTTC
CDR3: CASSPPLLAGGDEQFF

V: TRBV25-1
D: NA
size: NA
J: TRBJ2-7
DNA: TGTGCCAGCAGGGAGCCCTCCAGGACCCCCTACAGCTACGAGCAGTACTTC
CDR3: CASREPSRTPYSYEQYF

V: TRBV7-3
D: NA
size: NA
J: TRBJ2-3
DNA: TGTGCCAGCAGCTTCGGTTGGAGGAACACAGATACGCAGTATTTT
CDR3: CASSFGWRNTDTQYF

V: TRBV20-1
D: TRBD1
size: NA
J: TRBJ1-2
DNA: TGCAGTGCTAGAGAAGCCAGGGGGCCTGATGGCTACACCTTC
CDR3: CSAREARGPDGYTF

V: TRBV5-6
D: TRBD1
size: few
J: TRBJ1-1
DNA: TGTGCCAGCAGCTTGGTTACAGGGGCGGGCATGAACACTGAAGCTTTCTTT
CDR3: CASSLVTGAGMNTEAFF

V: TRBV20-1
D: TRBD2
size: many
J: TRBJ2-7
DNA: TGCAGTGCTAGAAATCGGCTAGCGGGGACCTACGAGCAGTACTTC
CDR3: CSARNRLAGTYEQYF

V: TRBV9
D: NA
size: few
J: TRBJ1-2
DNA: TGTGCCAGCAGCCCTCACGCCAGTTTTAAGGAGCATGGCTACACCTTC
CDR3: CASSPHASFKEHGYTF

V: TRBV2
D: NA
size: many
J: TRBJ2-1
DNA: TGTGCCAGCGAGGTCCAGCAAGTCAATGAGCAGTTCTTC
CDR3: CASEVQQVNEQFF

V: TRBV6-2/TRBV6-3
D: TRBD1
size: many
J: TRBJ1-5
DNA: TGTGCCAGCAGTCCGGGGACAGGGATCAATCAGCCCCAGCATTTT
CDR3: CASSPGTGINQPQHF

V: TRBV29-1
D: NA
size: NA
J: TRBJ1-2
DNA: TGCAGCGTTGGGCAAACATCGATCTATGGCTACACCTTC
CDR3: CSVGQTSIYGYTF

V: TRBV20-1
D: NA
size: many
J: TRBJ2-1
DNA: TGCAGGGTTAATTACGACAATGAGCAGTTCTTC
CDR3: CRVNYDNEQFF

V: TRBV27
D: NA
size: many
J: TRBJ2-3
DNA: TGTGCCAGCAGAACGTTGGCCACAGATACGCAGTATTTT
CDR3: CASRTLATDTQYF

V: TRBV7-3
D: NA
size: many
J: TRBJ2-6
DNA: TGTGCCAGCAGCTTAACGCCCACAGGGCTCCCTGGGGCCAACGTCCTGACTTTC
CDR3: CASSLTPTGLPGANVLTF

V: TRBV7-9
D: NA
size: NA
J: TRBJ2-2
DNA: TGTGCCAGCCTCGACCTTCCAGGGACGAACACCGGGGAGCTGTTTTTT
CDR3: CASLDLPGTNTGELFF

V: TRBV7-9
D: TRBD2
size: few
J: TRBJ2-7
DNA: TGTGCCAGCAGTCCCGGGGGGAGCTACGAGCAGTACTTC
CDR3: CASSPGGSYEQYF

V: TRBV21-1
D: NA
size: NA
J: TRBJ2-3
DNA: TGTGCCAGCAGCCCTCACCCGGGACAGGGATCAGATACGCAGTATTTT
CDR3: CASSPHPGQGSDTQYF

V: TRBV11-3
D: TRBD2
size: few
J: TRBJ2-1
DNA: TGTGCCAGCAGCTTAGAGTCGGGAGGGCCCCGGTTCTTC
CDR3: CASSLESGGPRFF

V: TRBV7-3
D: TRBD2
size: few
J: TRBJ2-5
DNA: TGTGCCAGCAGCTTAACTAGCGGGAGAATGGAGACCCAGTACTTC
CDR3: CASSLTSGRMETQYF

V: TRBV20-1
D: NA
size: NA
J: TRBJ1-2
DNA: TGCAGTGCTAGAGATCTTTCATTGGCAGATACTAACTATGGCTACACCTTC
CDR3: CSARDLSLADTNYGYTF

V: TRBV3-1
D: NA
size: NA
J: TRBJ1-6
DNA: TGTGCCAGCAGCCAAGTCGGTTCGAACCCCCTCCACTTT
CDR3: CASSQVGSNPLHF